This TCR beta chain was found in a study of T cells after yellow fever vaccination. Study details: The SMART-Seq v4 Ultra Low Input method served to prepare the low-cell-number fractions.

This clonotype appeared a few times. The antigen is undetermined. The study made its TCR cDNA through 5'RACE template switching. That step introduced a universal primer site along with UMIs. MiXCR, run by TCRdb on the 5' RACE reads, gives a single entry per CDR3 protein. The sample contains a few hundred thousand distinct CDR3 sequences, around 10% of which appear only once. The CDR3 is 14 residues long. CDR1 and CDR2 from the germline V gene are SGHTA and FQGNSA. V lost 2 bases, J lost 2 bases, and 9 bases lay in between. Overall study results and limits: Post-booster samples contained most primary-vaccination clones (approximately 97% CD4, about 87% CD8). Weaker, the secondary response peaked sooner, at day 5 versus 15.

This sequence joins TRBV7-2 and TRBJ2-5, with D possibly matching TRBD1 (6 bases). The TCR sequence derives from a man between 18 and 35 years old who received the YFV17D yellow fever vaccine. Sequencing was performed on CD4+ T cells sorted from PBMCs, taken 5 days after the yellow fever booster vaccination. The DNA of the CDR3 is TGTGCCAGCAGCTTACAGCAGGGGCAAGAGACCCAGTACTTC. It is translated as CASSLQQGQETQYF.